Each of the 25 T cell receptor beta chains below was sequenced from the same sample in a study of OX40 agonist ivuxolimab in advanced cancers. The protocol was immunoSEQ multiplex PCR, while the TCRdb copy is restricted to in-frame clones and leaves out a portion. The sample lists about 90,000 clones, roughly 90% seen once, with roughly 0.16% in the top ten. The sample here was CD4+ or CD8+ T cells sorted from blood, taken in a trial of the OX40 agonist ivuxolimab. Receptors originate from an adult with an advanced solid tumor such as melanoma, head and neck, liver or kidney cancer.

This chain joins TRBV30 and TRBJ1-2, with unresolved D. Germline loops: CDR1 GTSNPN, CDR2 SVGIG (reference sequence). Between the trimmed V and J ends, which lost 1 base and 0 bases, there was a span of 6 bases. This CDR3 has 13 residues. CDR3: CAWSDASNYGYTF. CDR3 in DNA: TGTGCCTGGAGTGACGCCTCTAACTATGGCTACACCTTC.

This chain connects TRBV2 to TRBJ2-7, with D unresolved. V lost 3 bases to trimming and J lost 2 bases, with 8 bases between them. The CDR3 is made up of 13 amino acids. Per the germline V gene, CDR1 is SNHLY and CDR2 is FYNNEI. The CDR3 DNA is TGTGCCAGCAGTGACACCTTTCCCTACGAGCAGTACTTC. This gives the protein CASSDTFPYEQYF.

The chain's CDR3 is CASSRTGTSGYNEQFF. The CDR3 DNA reads TGCGCCAGCAGCCGGACTGGGACTAGCGGGTACAATGAGCAGTTCTTC. The V and J genes are TRBV4-1 and TRBJ2-1, with 12 positions matching TRBD2. Germline lookup yields CDR1 MGHRA and CDR2 YSYEKL. This CDR3 is 16 amino acids long. The V segment lost 4 bases and the J segment 4 bases; nucleotides outside the gene matches: 5.

The rearrangement uses TRBV10-3 and TRBJ2-7; 8 bases align to TRBD2. This CDR3 is 15 amino acids long. Losses at the gene ends were 0 bases for V and 3 bases for J; bases not matched to a gene: 4. Germline V gene data show CDR1 as ENHRY and CDR2 as SYGVKD. The CDR3 sequence is CAISESIAGRYEQYF. CDR3 nucleotide sequence: TGTGCCATCAGTGAGTCGATAGCGGGACGCTACGAGCAGTACTTC.

This chain joins TRBV4-1 and TRBJ2-1; D uncertain. The CDR3 is 14 amino acids. CDR1 and CDR2 (germline): MGHRA, YSYEKL. V was pared by 0 bases and J by 10 bases, with 13 bases between. The CDR3 here is CASSQETPQREQFF. CDR3 DNA: TGCGCCAGCAGCCAAGAAACCCCTCAAAGGGAGCAGTTCTTC.

The chain couples TRBV7-2 to TRBJ1-1, with TRBD1 as a possible D gene (6 bases). The CDR3 spans 14 residues. Germline-derived CDR1 and CDR2 are SGHTA and FQGNSA. V lost 5 bases and J lost 1, with 11 bases in between. The DNA for the CDR3 is TGTGCCAGCAGCAACAGGGCTGCGAACACTGAAGCTTTCTTT. It specifies CASSNRAANTEAFF.

The rearrangement uses TRBV6-5 and TRBJ1-4; tentative D call: TRBD1 (5 bases). The CDR3 extends over 14 amino acids. V lost 6 bases and J 11 bases, leaving 19 bases between the germline ends. Per germline, CDR1 MNHEY and CDR2 SVGAGI. This chain's CDR3 is CASSPQGGPGKLFF. As DNA, the CDR3 is TGTGCCAGCAGCCCTCAGGGAGGCCCCGGGAAACTGTTTTTT.

The CDR3 region is CASSVATYNEQFF. The CDR3 DNA reads TGTGCCAGCAGCGTAGCGACCTACAATGAGCAGTTCTTC. V is TRBV9 and J is TRBJ2-1; no definite D call. This CDR3 is built from 13 residues. The germline V gene encodes CDR1 SGDLS and CDR2 YYNGEE. Deletions cut 0 bases from V and 2 bases from J, with 3 bases between.

The J gene is TRBJ2-1, the V gene TRBV4-1; 10 bases align to TRBD2. The CDR3 is 16 amino acids. Germline V lookup: CDR1 MGHRA, CDR2 YSYEKL. Losses at the gene ends were 1 base for V and 8 bases for J; bases not matched to a gene: 8. CDR3 nucleotide sequence: TGCGCCAGCAGCCAAGGTCAGCGGGGGGGCCGGGATGAGCAGTTCTTC. Its translation: CASSQGQRGGRDEQFF.

The rearrangement links TRBV18 to TRBJ1-5; the D gene is possibly TRBD1 (5 bases). This CDR3 contains 15 residues. The germline CDR1 and CDR2 sequences are KGHSH and LQKENI. V lost 0 bases to trimming and J lost 6 bases, with 12 bases between them. This chain's CDR3 is CASSPPPGMGQPQHF. The CDR3 nucleotides are TGTGCCAGCTCACCACCCCCAGGGATGGGTCAGCCCCAGCATTTT.

This clone was seen only once. This chain uses TRBV5-4 with TRBJ2-2, with TRBD1 identical over 11 bases. The V gene's germline CDR1 is SGHNT and CDR2 YYREEE (reference sequence). The CDR3 extends over 15 amino acids. The V gene end was trimmed by 3 bases and the J gene end by 4 bases; junction bases not matched to a gene: 2. CDR3 nucleotide sequence: TGTGCCAGCAGCTGGGGGACAGGGGGCACCGGGGAGCTGTTTTTT. Encoded protein: CASSWGTGGTGELFF.

This chain uses TRBV7-9 with TRBJ1-3, with D unclear. The germline CDR1 and CDR2 sequences are SEHNR and FQNEAQ (reference sequence). This CDR3 is built from 13 residues. V shed 5 bases and J shed 4 bases, with 9 bases lying between them. CDR3 DNA: TGTGCCAGCAGCCAAGTTTCCGGAAACACCATATATTTT. Protein: CASSQVSGNTIYF.

This clone was counted only a few times. The chain recombines TRBV28 with TRBJ1-5; D call uncertain. Trimming took off 3 bases at V and 1 base at J, with 4 bases between the two ends. Germline CDR1 reads MDHEN; CDR2 reads SYDVKM. CDR3 size: 13 residues. CDR3 sequence: CASSFSSNQPQHF. The DNA for the CDR3 is TGTGCCAGCAGTTTTTCGAGCAATCAGCCCCAGCATTTT.

J is TRBJ2-4 and V is TRBV7-8, with 7 bases aligning to TRBD1. The CDR3 runs 16 residues. Germline loops: CDR1 SGHVS, CDR2 FQNEAQ. V gave up 5 bases and J gave up 1 base; unmatched junction bases: 8. This CDR3 is CASSNRGPLAKNIQYF. The CDR3 nucleotides are TGTGCCAGCAGCAACAGGGGCCCCCTGGCCAAAAACATTCAGTACTTC.

The V and J genes are TRBV5-1 and TRBJ1-1, with D possibly being TRBD1 (5 bases). The CDR3 runs 16 residues. CDR1 SGHRS and CDR2 YFSETQ come from the germline V gene. The V end lost 0 bases, the J end lost 1 base, and 13 bases lay between the germline ends. The CDR3 protein is CASSLALGAGNTEAFF. CDR3 sequence (DNA): TGCGCCAGCAGCTTGGCCCTTGGGGCGGGGAACACTGAAGCTTTCTTT.

The chain has TRBV7-3 and TRBJ2-1, with a weak D call TRBD1 (6 bases). CDR1 SGHTA and CDR2 FQGTGA come from the germline V gene. The CDR3 spans 15 residues. V dropped 5 bases and J dropped 0 bases, with 11 bases sitting between them. CDR3: CASSQQGGSYNEQFF. Here the CDR3 DNA reads TGTGCCAGCAGCCAACAGGGCGGCTCCTACAATGAGCAGTTCTTC.

The chain carries TRBV11-2 and TRBJ2-1, with D hard to call. The CDR3 is 13 amino acids. Germline assignment: CDR1 SGHAT and CDR2 FQNNGV. V was clipped by 1 base and J by 7 bases, with 8 bases between them. This chain's CDR3 is CASSLARRNEQFF. CDR3 in DNA: TGTGCCAGCAGCTTAGCCAGGAGAAATGAGCAGTTCTTC.

The chain links TRBV2 to TRBJ2-7; D tentatively fits TRBD1 or TRBD2 (5 bases each). Trimming shortened V by 8 bases and J by 5 bases, and 19 bases separated the two germline ends. CDR3 size: 14 residues. The germline V gene has CDR1 SNHLY and CDR2 FYNNEI. CDR3 coding DNA: TGTGCCAGCGAACTGGGACCCATGTCCAACGAGCAGTACTTC. It translates to CASELGPMSNEQYF.

As regards this clone: Relative to the germline gene, one junction end is altered; a read error may explain this. The sample has other DNA sequences that encode this CDR3 too. This chain connects TRBV5-1 to TRBJ2-3; 9 nucleotides align to TRBD2. The CDR3 length is 14 residues. The V gene's germline CDR1 is SGHRS and CDR2 YFSETQ. CDR3 coding DNA: TGCGCTAGCAGTATCAGCGGGGGGACAGATACGCAGTATTTT. Translating gives CASSISGGTDTQYF.

The chain carries TRBV5-4 and TRBJ2-2, with 10 bases fitting TRBD2. V was pared by 2 bases and J by 0 bases, with 1 base of the junction left unmatched. The CDR3 consists of 16 residues. Germline values: CDR1 SGHNT, CDR2 YYREEE (reference sequence). The CDR3 DNA reads TGTGCCAGCAGCTTTCTAGCGGGGGCGAACACCGGGGAGCTGTTTTTT. It codes for CASSFLAGANTGELFF.

The V call is TRBV19, the J call TRBJ1-1; 7 bases fit TRBD1. Losses at the gene ends were 6 bases for V and 0 bases for J; bases not matched to a gene: 4. This CDR3 spans 14 amino acids. Germline CDR1 is LNHDA and CDR2 is SQIVND (reference sequence). CDR3 DNA: TGTGCCAGTAGCCTAACAGGGGTGAACACTGAAGCTTTCTTT. It is translated as CASSLTGVNTEAFF.

The chain carries TRBV19 and TRBJ2-6; the match to TRBD1 covers 7 bases. Germline V gene sequence: CDR1 LNHDA, CDR2 SQIVND (reference sequence). Unmatched junction bases numbered 13, after V lost 5 bases and J lost 0 bases. CDR3 length: 19 amino acids. CDR3: CASSSFRDSSRSGANVLTF. CDR3 nucleotide sequence: TGTGCCAGTAGTTCATTCCGGGACAGCAGTCGCTCTGGGGCCAACGTCCTGACTTTC.

The V and J genes are TRBV7-3 and TRBJ2-6, with D possibly TRBD1 on 6 matching bases. V was shortened by 5 bases and J by 2 bases, with 10 bases between the two germline ends. The CDR3 loop spans 15 amino acids. The germline V gene encodes CDR1 SGHTA and CDR2 FQGTGA. The CDR3 loop is CASSTTGTGANVLTF. In DNA, the CDR3 is TGTGCCAGCAGCACTACAGGGACTGGGGCCAACGTCCTGACTTTC.

The chain links TRBV6-5 to TRBJ2-5, with 9 bases that match TRBD2. V shed 4 bases and J 3 bases; nucleotides not matched to a gene: 3. The germline gives CDR1 MNHEY, CDR2 SVGAGI. The CDR3 length is 14 residues. CDR3 nucleotide sequence: TGTGCCAGCAGTTCGGGACTAGCCGAAGAGACCCAGTACTTC. Translation gives CASSSGLAEETQYF.

The chain combines TRBV2 with TRBJ1-5, with D tentatively TRBD1 (5 bases). The CDR3 has 15 residues. V was clipped by 7 bases and J by 0 bases, with 13 bases between them. The germline gives CDR1 SNHLY, CDR2 FYNNEI. This chain's CDR3 is CASNQGGHSNQPQHF. The CDR3 nucleotides are TGTGCCAGCAATCAGGGCGGCCATAGCAATCAGCCCCAGCATTTT.